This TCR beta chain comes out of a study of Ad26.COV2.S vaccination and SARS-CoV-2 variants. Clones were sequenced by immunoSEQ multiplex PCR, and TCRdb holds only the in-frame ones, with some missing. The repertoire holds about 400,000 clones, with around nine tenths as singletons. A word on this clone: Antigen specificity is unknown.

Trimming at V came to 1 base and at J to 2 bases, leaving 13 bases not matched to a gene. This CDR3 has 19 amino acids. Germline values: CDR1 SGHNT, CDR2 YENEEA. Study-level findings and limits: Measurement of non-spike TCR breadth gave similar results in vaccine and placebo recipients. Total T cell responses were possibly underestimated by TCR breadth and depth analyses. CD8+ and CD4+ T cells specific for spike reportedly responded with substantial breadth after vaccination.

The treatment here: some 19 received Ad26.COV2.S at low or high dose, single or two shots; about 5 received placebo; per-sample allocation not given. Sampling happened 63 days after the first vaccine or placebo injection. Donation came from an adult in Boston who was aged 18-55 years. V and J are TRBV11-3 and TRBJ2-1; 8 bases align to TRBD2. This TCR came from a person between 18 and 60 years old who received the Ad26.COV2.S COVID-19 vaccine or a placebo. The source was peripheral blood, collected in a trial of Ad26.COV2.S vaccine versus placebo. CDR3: CASSLAWLAGPTPYNEQFF. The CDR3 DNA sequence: TGTGCCAGCAGCTTAGCCTGGCTAGCGGGTCCAACCCCCTACAATGAGCAGTTCTTC.